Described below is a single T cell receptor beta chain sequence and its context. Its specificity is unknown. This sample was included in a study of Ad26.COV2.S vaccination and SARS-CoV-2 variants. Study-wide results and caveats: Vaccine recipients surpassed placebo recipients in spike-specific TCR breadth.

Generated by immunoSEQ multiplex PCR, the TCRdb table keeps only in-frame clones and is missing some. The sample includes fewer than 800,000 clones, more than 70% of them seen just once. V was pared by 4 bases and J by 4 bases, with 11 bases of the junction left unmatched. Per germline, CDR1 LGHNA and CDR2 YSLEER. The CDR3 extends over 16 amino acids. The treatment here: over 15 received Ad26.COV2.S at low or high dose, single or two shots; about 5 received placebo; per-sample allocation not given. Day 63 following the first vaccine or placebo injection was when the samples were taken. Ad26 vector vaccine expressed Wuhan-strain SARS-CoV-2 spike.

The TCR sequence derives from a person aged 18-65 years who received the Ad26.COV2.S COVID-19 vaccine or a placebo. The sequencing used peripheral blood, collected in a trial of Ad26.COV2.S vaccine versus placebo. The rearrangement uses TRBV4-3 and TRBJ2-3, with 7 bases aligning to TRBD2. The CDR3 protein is CASSRGSRLAADTQYF. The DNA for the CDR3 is TGCGCCAGCAGCCGCGGTTCGCGGCTAGCGGCAGATACGCAGTATTTT.